The rows below give T cell receptor beta chains drawn from one sample of a study of tissue T cells after allogeneic stem cell transplantation. Method: immunoSEQ multiplex PCR; TCRdb's copy keeps in-frame clones and lacks some. The sample lists approximately 4,500 clones, 78% occurring once. Sequencing used esophageal tissue, obtained at autopsy. These receptors were obtained from a male patient at least 60 years old with steroid-refractory graft-versus-host disease after an allogeneic stem cell transplant. Some T cells may have originated in the graft donor. Each CDR3 is given with its conserved first and last residue. The D gene is left open where the match is weak. The listing skips clone size in some rows; elsewhere it reads once, few, many or a size class.

V	length	size	J	D	DNA	CDR3
TRBV30	13	few	TRBJ1-6	-	TGTGCCTGGAGGCGGCAGGGGAATTCACCCCTCCACTTT	CAWRRQGNSPLHF
TRBV9	15	-	TRBJ1-6	TRBD1	TGTGCCAGCAGCGTACAGGGGGTAGGGAATTCACCCCTCCACTTT	CASSVQGVGNSPLHF
TRBV28	15	-	TRBJ2-7	-	TGTGCCAGCAGTGGTCCGAGACGATACTCCTACGAGCAGTACTTC	CASSGPRRYSYEQYF
TRBV5-1	14	-	TRBJ2-7	-	TGCGCCAGCAGCTTTGATGGGGTGTGGTACGAGCAGTACTTC	CASSFDGVWYEQYF
TRBV6-6	19	-	TRBJ1-6	TRBD1	TGTGCCAGCAGTCCAGTCCCGGGACAGGGGGCGGCCATTATTTCACCCCTCCACTTT	CASSPVPGQGAAIISPLHF
TRBV2	16	-	TRBJ2-3	TRBD2	TGTGCCAGCCGTCCCCCTACGGGGGGGCCGAGGGATACGCAGTATTTT	CASRPPTGGPRDTQYF
TRBV28	13	-	TRBJ1-2	-	TGTGCCAGCAGAGTACCAGGGGACTATGGCTACACCTTC	CASRVPGDYGYTF
TRBV19	14	-	TRBJ2-4	-	TGTGCCAGTAGTATATTGAGCGTGGGGAACATTCAGTACTTC	CASSILSVGNIQYF
TRBV7-9	11	large	TRBJ2-7	-	TGTGCCAGCAGCTTAGAAACAGGGCAGTACTTC	CASSLETGQYF
TRBV9	17	-	TRBJ2-3	TRBD2	TGTGCCAGCAGCGTTAGCCAGGGACTAGCGGGCACAGATACGCAGTATTTT	CASSVSQGLAGTDTQYF
TRBV24-1	13	-	TRBJ2-5	TRBD1	TGTGCCACCACACAGGGGGCCCAAGAGACCCAGTACTTC	CATTQGAQETQYF
TRBV6-2/TRBV6-3	19	-	TRBJ2-7	TRBD1	TGTGCCAGCAGTTACTCGAAGGGGGCGGTCAGTGTCGGGATCTACGAGCAGTACTTC	CASSYSKGAVSVGIYEQYF
TRBV5-1	16	once	TRBJ2-3	TRBD2	TGCGCCAGCAGCTGGGGACTTGGAGCGGGGGATGATACGCAGTATTTT	CASSWGLGAGDDTQYF
TRBV24-1	11	-	TRBJ2-1	TRBD1	TGTGCCACCAGTGATCCGGGACAGTGGTTCTTC	CATSDPGQWFF
TRBV2	14	-	TRBJ1-2	-	TGTGCCAGCAATAGAAGGGGGGAAGACTATGGCTACACCTTC	CASNRRGEDYGYTF
TRBV27	14	-	TRBJ2-7	-	TGTGCCAGCAGTTTAGGACCGGAACACTACGAGCAGTACTTC	CASSLGPEHYEQYF
TRBV28	15	-	TRBJ2-7	-	TGTGCCAGCAGTTTAGGGGCAGGAGGTCGCCACGAGCAGTACTTC	CASSLGAGGRHEQYF
TRBV19	12	-	TRBJ2-7	-	TGTGCCAGTAGTAAGGGATCCTACGAGCAGTACTTC	CASSKGSYEQYF
TRBV11-2	12	few	TRBJ2-7	-	TGTGCCAGCAGCTTAGTGGGTTACGAGCAGTACTTC	CASSLVGYEQYF
TRBV7-9	13	few	TRBJ1-5	-	TGTGCCAGCAACGGAGATAGCAATCAGCCCCAGCATTTT	CASNGDSNQPQHF
TRBV7-8	15	-	TRBJ1-1	-	TGTGCCAGCAGCTTCGCGGACAGCGCCTACACTGAAGCTTTCTTT	CASSFADSAYTEAFF
TRBV30	12	-	TRBJ1-4	-	TGTGCCTGGAGGAGTGGGAAGGAAAAACTGTTTTTT	CAWRSGKEKLFF
TRBV7-9	12	-	TRBJ1-2	-	TGTGCCAGCCAAGGGAATCGCTATGGCTACACCTTC	CASQGNRYGYTF
TRBV30	14	-	TRBJ1-1	-	TGTGCCTGGAGGAGAGGGACAACGAACACTGAAGCTTTCTTT	CAWRRGTTNTEAFF
TRBV28	13	once	TRBJ1-2	TRBD1	TGTGCCAGCAGTTTGGGACAGGGGGACGGCTACACCTTC	CASSLGQGDGYTF
TRBV6-1	16	-	TRBJ2-5	TRBD2	TGTGCCAGCAGTGAAGACCCGGGACTAGCGGGGCAGACCCAGTACTTC	CASSEDPGLAGQTQYF
TRBV9	14	-	TRBJ1-3	-	TGTGCCAGCAGCGTTGAGACATCAGGAAACACCATATATTTT	CASSVETSGNTIYF
TRBV6-5	14	medium-sized	TRBJ2-2	-	TGTGCGTCCAGGCCCGGGTCCACCCCCGGGGAGCTGTTTTTT	CASRPGSTPGELFF
TRBV27	12	-	TRBJ1-2	-	TGTGCCAGCAGTACTAACAGGATTGGCTACACCTTC	CASSTNRIGYTF
TRBV7-9	16	-	TRBJ1-2	-	TGTGCCAGCAGTTCACAAACCGGGACGGCGTTCTATGGCTACACCTTC	CASSSQTGTAFYGYTF
TRBV7-8	15	-	TRBJ2-3	-	TGTGCCAGCAGCTTAGGATTATGGGTTCCAGATACGCAGTATTTT	CASSLGLWVPDTQYF
TRBV4-2	15	-	TRBJ1-3	-	TGTGCCAGCAGCCAACCCAGGGGCGGTGGAAACACCATATATTTT	CASSQPRGGGNTIYF
TRBV6-2/TRBV6-3	12	-	TRBJ2-7	-	TGTGCCAGCAGTGATCAGAGATACGAGCAGTACTTC	CASSDQRYEQYF
TRBV28	13	-	TRBJ1-2	-	TGTGCCACCGGGAAGGAGACCAACTATGGCTACACCTTC	CATGKETNYGYTF
TRBV18	16	-	TRBJ2-7	-	TGTGCCAGCTCACCCCGGGACGGATCTCCCCACTACGAGCAGTACTTC	CASSPRDGSPHYEQYF
TRBV11-2	11	-	TRBJ2-1	-	TGTGCCAGCAGCTTGATAAATGAGCAGTTCTTC	CASSLINEQFF
TRBV7-8	18	-	TRBJ2-1	-	TGTGCCAGCAGCTTAGTTTTGGGGGGTAGCAACTCCTACAATGAGCAGTTCTTC	CASSLVLGGSNSYNEQFF